This TCR beta chain was retrieved from a study of TIL therapy for anti-PD-1-resistant metastatic lung cancer. Study results and caveats: TIL cultures after expansion showed higher clonality and lower diversity than baseline tumor (median around 5.9% vs 31%). Many TIL product clones were absent from baseline tumor, suggesting clonal contraction.

The libraries were made with immunoSEQ v3. Assay used: immunoSEQ multiplex PCR; TCRdb lists only in-frame clones, some missing. The sample carries tens of thousands of clones, less than 75% recorded once. Regarding this clone: Its specificity is unknown.

Specified time point: pre-treatment sample, taken before nivolumab and TIL therapy. Pleural nodules or supraclavicular lymph nodes made up most of the excised metastases sampled. Enrollment ran from 2017 to early 2020. The origin of this receptor is a person between 30 and 80 years old with non-small cell lung cancer. The source was tumor tissue, collected at baseline.

The CDR3 spells CASSLTRYHEQYF. CDR3 nucleotide sequence: TGTGCCAGCAGTTTGACTCGGTACCACGAGCAGTACTTC. V and J are TRBV28 and TRBJ2-7; no definite D call. Germline assignment: CDR1 MDHEN and CDR2 SYDVKM. The CDR3 sequence is 13 residues long. The V and J ends lost 3 bases and 5 bases respectively, with 11 bases between them.